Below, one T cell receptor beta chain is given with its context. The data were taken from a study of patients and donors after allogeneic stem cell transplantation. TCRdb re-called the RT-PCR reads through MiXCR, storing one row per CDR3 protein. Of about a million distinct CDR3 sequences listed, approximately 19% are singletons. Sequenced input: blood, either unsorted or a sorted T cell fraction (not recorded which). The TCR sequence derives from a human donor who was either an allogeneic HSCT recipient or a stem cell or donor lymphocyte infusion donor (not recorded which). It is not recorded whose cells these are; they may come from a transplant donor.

CDR3 sequence: CASSPDREYSNQPQHF. The CDR3 DNA sequence: TGTGCCAGCAGTCCCGACCGAGAATATAGCAATCAGCCCCAGCATTTT. This chain uses TRBV12-3 or TRBV12-4 with TRBJ1-5; no clear D gene. This CDR3 is built from 16 residues. V was cut by 5 bases and J by 0 bases, with 14 bases left in between.